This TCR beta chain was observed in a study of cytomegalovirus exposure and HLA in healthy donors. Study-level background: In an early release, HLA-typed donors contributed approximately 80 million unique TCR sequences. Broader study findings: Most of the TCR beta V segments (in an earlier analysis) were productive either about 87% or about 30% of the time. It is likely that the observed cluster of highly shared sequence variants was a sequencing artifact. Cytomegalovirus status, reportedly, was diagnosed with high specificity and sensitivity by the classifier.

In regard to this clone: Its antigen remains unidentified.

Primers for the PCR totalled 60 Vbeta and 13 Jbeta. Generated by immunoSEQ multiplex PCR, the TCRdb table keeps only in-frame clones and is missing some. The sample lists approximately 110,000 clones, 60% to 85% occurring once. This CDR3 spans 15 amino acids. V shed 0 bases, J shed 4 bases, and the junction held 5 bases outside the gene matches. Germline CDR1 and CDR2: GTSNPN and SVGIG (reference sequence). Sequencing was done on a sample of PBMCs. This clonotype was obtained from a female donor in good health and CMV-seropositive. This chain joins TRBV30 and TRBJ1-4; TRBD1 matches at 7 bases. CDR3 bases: TGTGCCTGGAGTGTACATGCAGGGGGTAATGAAAAACTGTTTTTT. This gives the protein CAWSVHAGGNEKLFF.